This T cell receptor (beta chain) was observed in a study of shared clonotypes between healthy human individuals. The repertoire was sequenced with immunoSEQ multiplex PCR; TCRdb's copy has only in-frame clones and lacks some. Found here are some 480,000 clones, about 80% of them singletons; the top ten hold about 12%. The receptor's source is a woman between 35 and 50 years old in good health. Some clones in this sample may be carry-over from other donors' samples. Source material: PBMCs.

DNA for the CDR3: TGTGCCAGCAGCCCTACGGGGAGGACTGAAGCTTTCTTT. The encoded protein is CASSPTGRTEAFF. The V call is TRBV6-6, the J call TRBJ1-1, with unresolved D. The length of the CDR3 is 13 residues. V was pared by 6 bases and J by 5 bases, with 13 bases between. In germline, CDR1 is MNHNY, CDR2 SVGAGI (reference sequence).